This passage covers 30 T cell receptor beta chains from one sample sequenced in a study of OX40 agonist ivuxolimab in advanced cancers. TCRdb's copy holds only in-frame clones and misses some; the assay was immunoSEQ multiplex PCR. The sample carries under 85,000 clones, about nine tenths recorded once. Source: CD4+ or CD8+ T cells sorted from blood, taken in a trial of the OX40 agonist ivuxolimab. Receptors originate from an adult with an advanced solid tumor such as melanoma, head and neck, liver or kidney cancer.

The CDR3 sequence is CASSPGQGGAYEQYF. CDR3 sequence (DNA): TGTGCCAGCTCACCGGGGCAAGGGGGAGCCTACGAGCAGTACTTC. The chain is built from TRBV18 and TRBJ2-7; tentative D call: TRBD1 (6 bases). Trimming took 3 bases from V and 2 from J, leaving 14 bases between them. Looked up from germline, CDR1 is KGHSH and CDR2 is LQKENI. The CDR3 spans 15 residues.

The V and J genes are TRBV5-4 and TRBJ2-5, with 8 bases fitting TRBD1. The CDR3 has 14 amino acids. Germline trimming cut 4 bases from V and 9 bases from J; bases unmatched to any gene: 11. Looked up from germline, CDR1 is SGHNT and CDR2 is YYREEE (reference sequence). CDR3 residues: CASSLTGDQVAQYF. The CDR3, as DNA: TGTGCCAGCAGCCTGACAGGGGACCAAGTGGCCCAGTACTTC. The entire variable domain, with the rest obtained from reference TRBV5-4 and TRBJ2-5, is as follows: ETGVTQSPTHLIKTRGQQVTLRCSSQSGHNTVSWYQQALGQGPQFIFQYYREEENGRGNFPPRFSGLQFPNYSSELNVNALELDDSALYLCASSLTGDQVAQYFGPGTRLLVL.

This clone was observed a handful of times. The chain couples TRBV5-4 to TRBJ2-2; tentative D call: TRBD2 (6 bases). Deletions cut 6 bases from V and 2 bases from J, with 11 bases between. The CDR3 is 14 amino acids. Germline V CDR1 and CDR2: SGHNT, YYREEE (reference sequence). In DNA, the CDR3 is TGTGCCAGCACCACGACTAGTAACACCGGGGAGCTGTTTTTT. Translation gives CASTTTSNTGELFF.

The chain is built from TRBV2 and TRBJ2-7; 15 bases map to TRBD2. There are 15 residues in the CDR3. Trimming took 5 bases from V and 10 from J; bases not matched to a gene: 9. Germline V CDR1 and CDR2: SNHLY, FYNNEI. The CDR3 bases are TGTGCCAGCAGTCCACAGGGACTAGCGGGAGGCCTACAGTACTTC. Its translation: CASSPQGLAGGLQYF.

This sequence joins TRBV19 and TRBJ2-6; 14 positions match TRBD2. The length of the CDR3 is 18 residues. Per the germline V gene, CDR1 is LNHDA and CDR2 is SQIVND (reference sequence). Germline trimming cut 6 bases from V and 3 bases from J; bases unmatched to any gene: 7. CDR3: CASSQGLAGGFGANVLTF. CDR3 sequence (DNA): TGTGCCAGTAGCCAAGGACTAGCGGGAGGCTTTGGGGCCAACGTCCTGACTTTC. The full variable domain, with the rest looked up from reference TRBV19 and TRBJ2-6, is DGGITQSPKYLFRKEGQNVTLSCEQNLNHDAMYWYRQDPGQGLRLIYYSQIVNDFQKGDIAEGYSVSREKKESFPLTVTSAQKNPTAFYLCASSQGLAGGFGANVLTFGAGSRLTVL.

The rearrangement uses TRBV25-1 and TRBJ2-1, with 9 bases identical to TRBD1. CDR3 length equals 15 residues. V gave up 2 bases and J gave up 5 bases; unmatched junction bases: 4. Germline CDR1 MGHDK, CDR2 SYGVNS. The CDR3 DNA follows: TGTGCCAGCAGTGAACCGGGACAGGGAAACAATGAGCAGTTCTTC. Protein product: CASSEPGQGNNEQFF.

The rearrangement uses TRBV9 and TRBJ2-3; TRBD2 aligns across 9 bases. The germline CDR1 and CDR2 sequences are SGDLS and YYNGEE. After removal of 3 bases from V and 6 bases from J, the junction contained 11 bases not matched to a gene. This CDR3 is 16 amino acids long. The CDR3 DNA is TGTGCCAGCAGCGCCTTACCGGGACTAGCTTCGGATACGCAGTATTTT. It specifies CASSALPGLASDTQYF.

The chain is built from TRBV7-9 and TRBJ2-5, with D uncertain. CDR3 length: 15 residues. Trimming cost V 1 base and J 0 bases, with 9 bases left between them. Germline CDR1 is SEHNR and CDR2 is FQNEAQ (reference sequence). Here the CDR3 reads CASSLGSHNQETQYF. The CDR3 DNA follows: TGTGCCAGCAGCTTAGGCTCACACAACCAAGAGACCCAGTACTTC.

J is TRBJ2-4 and V is TRBV11-3; the match to TRBD1 covers 8 bases. Germline V lookup: CDR1 SGHNT, CDR2 YENEEA. The CDR3 length is 15 residues. The ends lost 4 bases at V and 7 bases at J; junction bases unmatched: 9. The CDR3 loop reads CASSSDRGGRNIQYF. CDR3 bases: TGTGCCAGCAGCTCCGACAGGGGTGGTCGTAACATTCAGTACTTC.

The gene calls are TRBV18 and TRBJ2-1; maybe TRBD1 (6 bases). CDR1 KGHSH and CDR2 LQKENI come from the germline V gene. The CDR3 extends over 16 amino acids. Trimming stripped 1 base from V and 4 bases from J, with 14 bases between. The CDR3 nucleotides are TGTGCCAGCTCACCACGTTGGACAGAGCTGTACAATGAGCAGTTCTTC. It is translated as CASSPRWTELYNEQFF.

The chain couples TRBV7-3 to TRBJ1-1, with a tentative D call TRBD1 (5 bases). Per germline, CDR1 SGHTA and CDR2 FQGTGA. Trimming removed 4 bases at V and 1 base at J, with 10 bases between. This CDR3 comprises 14 residues. The CDR3 DNA is TGTGCCAGCAGCTCGTTCCAGGGGAACACTGAAGCTTTCTTT. Translated, it gives CASSSFQGNTEAFF. Drawing the rest from reference TRBV7-3 and TRBJ1-1, the complete variable domain is GAGVSQTPSNKVTEKGKYVELRCDPISGHTALYWYRQSLGQGPEFLIYFQGTGAADDSGLPNDRFFAVRPEGSVSTLKIQRTERGDSAVYLCASSSFQGNTEAFFGQGTRLTVV.

This clone was counted ten times or more. The chain uses TRBV29-1 and TRBJ1-1; a weak D match, TRBD1 (6 bases). The CDR3 sequence is 12 residues long. V was pared by 4 bases and J by 5 bases, with 11 bases between. Germline V lookup: CDR1 SQVTM, CDR2 ANQGSEA. CDR3 in amino acids: CSVGSGETEAFF. DNA for the CDR3: TGCAGCGTTGGGTCAGGGGAGACTGAAGCTTTCTTT.

The V gene is TRBV19, the J gene TRBJ2-3, with a tentative D call TRBD2 (6 bases). V lost 7 bases and J lost 0, with 11 bases in between. CDR1 and CDR2 (germline): LNHDA, SQIVND (reference sequence). The CDR3 has 14 amino acids. The CDR3 sequence is CASKSGLSTDTQYF. As DNA, the CDR3 is TGTGCCAGTAAGAGCGGGCTAAGCACAGATACGCAGTATTTT. Full variable domain (rest looked up from reference TRBV19 and TRBJ2-3): DGGITQSPKYLFRKEGQNVTLSCEQNLNHDAMYWYRQDPGQGLRLIYYSQIVNDFQKGDIAEGYSVSREKKESFPLTVTSAQKNPTAFYLCASKSGLSTDTQYFGPGTRLTVL.

CDR3 sequence (DNA): TGTGCCAGCAGTTTAAGGACAGCCGCCCCTGAAGCTTTCTTT. It specifies CASSLRTAAPEAFF. V is TRBV27 and J is TRBJ1-1; TRBD1 is a possible D gene (6 bases). This CDR3 has 14 amino acids. V was pared by 2 bases and J by 6 bases, with 13 bases between. CDR1 MNHEY and CDR2 SMNVEV come from the germline V gene (reference sequence).

The rearrangement joins TRBV6-6 to TRBJ1-4, with 9 bases matching TRBD1. V lost 6 bases and J lost 7; bases outside the gene matches: 6. Germline CDR1 is MNHNY and CDR2 is SVGAGI (reference sequence). This CDR3 has 14 amino acids. This chain's CDR3 is CASRYGTGLEKLFF. The DNA of the CDR3 is TGTGCCAGCAGATACGGGACAGGGCTTGAAAAACTGTTTTTT.

The genes are TRBV7-8 and TRBJ2-7, with a weak D call TRBD1 (6 bases). Trimming removed 10 bases at V and 3 bases at J, with 16 bases between. This CDR3 has 13 amino acids. Germline V gene data show CDR1 as SGHVS and CDR2 as FQNEAQ. The CDR3 spells CATARTANYEQYF. Written as DNA, the CDR3 is TGTGCCACCGCGAGGACAGCGAACTACGAGCAGTACTTC. Together with reference TRBV7-8 and TRBJ2-7, the CDR3 gives the full variable domain: GAGVSQSPRYKVAKRGQDVALRCDPISGHVSLFWYQQALGQGPEFLTYFQNEAQLDKSGLPSDRFFAERPEGSVSTLKIQRTQQEDSAVYLCATARTANYEQYFGPGTRLTVT.

In regard to this clone: The sample has other DNA sequences that encode this CDR3 too. This sequence joins TRBV10-2 and TRBJ1-1, with TRBD1 matching over 8 bases. This CDR3 contains 19 residues. Losses at the gene ends were 3 bases for V and 3 bases for J; bases not matched to a gene: 18. Looked up from germline, CDR1 is WSHSY and CDR2 is SAAADI. CDR3 loop: CASSDYNRWGQAGDTEAFF. The CDR3 DNA follows: TGCGCCAGCAGTGACTATAATCGTTGGGGACAGGCTGGGGACACTGAAGCTTTCTTT.

The chain recombines TRBV9 with TRBJ2-1, with 9 bases identical to TRBD1. The CDR3 sequence is 20 residues long. In germline, CDR1 is SGDLS, CDR2 YYNGEE. J gave up 0 bases and V 2 bases, and 15 bases lay outside the gene matches. In DNA form, the CDR3 reads TGTGCCAGCAGCGTGACTCCGGGACAGGGAAATTTCGGCTCCTACAATGAGCAGTTCTTC. Translating gives CASSVTPGQGNFGSYNEQFF.

In nucleotides, the CDR3 is TGTGCCATCAGTCGGGACCACTCTAGCACAGATACGCAGTATTTT. Translated, it gives CAISRDHSSTDTQYF. The chain carries TRBV10-3 and TRBJ2-3; the D gene could be TRBD1 or TRBD2 (5 bases each). The CDR3 is made up of 15 amino acids. CDR1 is ENHRY, CDR2 SYGVKD, per germline. Deletions cut 5 bases from V and 0 bases from J, with 12 bases between.

The chain carries TRBV28 and TRBJ1-5, with TRBD1 as a possible D gene (5 bases). There are 15 residues in the CDR3. The germline V and J ends were trimmed by 0 bases and 4 bases, with 10 bases remaining between them. CDR1 and CDR2 (germline): MDHEN, SYDVKM. CDR3 in DNA: TGTGCCAGCAGTTTATGGGACAATTATAATCAGCCCCAGCATTTT. Translating gives CASSLWDNYNQPQHF.

The gene calls are TRBV5-1 and TRBJ2-1, with D possibly TRBD1 on 5 matching bases. V dropped 4 bases and J dropped 2 bases, with 16 bases sitting between them. Germline CDR1 is SGHRS and CDR2 is YFSETQ. CDR3 length: 16 amino acids. The CDR3 here is CASSVTAGQAYNEQFF. The CDR3 DNA is TGCGCCAGCAGCGTAACCGCCGGACAAGCCTACAATGAGCAGTTCTTC.

This clone was recorded a few times. V gene TRBV18 combines with J gene TRBJ1-1, with D possibly being TRBD1 (5 bases). Germline V gene data show CDR1 as KGHSH and CDR2 as LQKENI. V dropped 6 bases and J dropped 2 bases, with 13 bases sitting between them. The CDR3 spans 14 residues. Written as DNA, the CDR3 is TGTGCCAGCTCCAGGGACCGGAGTAACACTGAAGCTTTCTTT. This gives the protein CASSRDRSNTEAFF.

The chain links TRBV28 to TRBJ1-4, with a tentative D call TRBD1 (5 bases). V was trimmed by 1 base and J by 7 bases, leaving 13 bases between them. This CDR3 is built from 15 residues. Germline lookup yields CDR1 MDHEN and CDR2 SYDVKM. The DNA of the CDR3 is TGTGCCAGCAGTTTATTCCGGGGGGAAGCTGAAAAACTGTTTTTT. This sequence encodes CASSLFRGEAEKLFF.

This clone turned up a few times. The rearrangement joins TRBV19 to TRBJ1-5, with D possibly TRBD1 on 5 matching bases. Germline loops: CDR1 LNHDA, CDR2 SQIVND (reference sequence). V was trimmed by 1 base and J by 5 bases, leaving 18 bases between them. CDR3 length equals 17 residues. In DNA form, the CDR3 reads TGTGCCAGTAGTATAGTTCCGAGGCCAGGGAGGGATCAGCCCCAGCATTTT. Residues: CASSIVPRPGRDQPQHF. Based on the CDR3 plus reference TRBV19 and TRBJ1-5, the full variable domain is DGGITQSPKYLFRKEGQNVTLSCEQNLNHDAMYWYRQDPGQGLRLIYYSQIVNDFQKGDIAEGYSVSREKKESFPLTVTSAQKNPTAFYLCASSIVPRPGRDQPQHFGDGTRLSIL.

V gene TRBV25-1 combines with J gene TRBJ2-7; TRBD2 matches at 12 bases. The V gene end was trimmed by 2 bases and the J gene end by 2 bases; junction bases not matched to a gene: 10. CDR3 length: 18 amino acids. Germline CDR1 is MGHDK and CDR2 is SYGVNS. In DNA, the CDR3 is TGTGCCAGCAGTGAAGGGCTAGCGGGAGGGCCGTATCCCTACGAGCAGTACTTC. Translating it yields CASSEGLAGGPYPYEQYF.

Remarks on this clone: Other DNA sequences of this sample code for an identical CDR3. This chain joins TRBV27 and TRBJ2-1, with 12 bases identical to TRBD2. The CDR3 has 16 amino acids. Germline V CDR1 and CDR2: MNHEY, SMNVEV (reference sequence). With V trimmed by 4 bases and J by 5 bases, 6 bases remained unmatched. CDR3 sequence (DNA): TGTGCCAGCAGTTCCCTAGCGGGAGGGCCTGACAATGAGCAGTTCTTC. This gives the protein CASSSLAGGPDNEQFF.

The chain has TRBV4-1 and TRBJ2-5; TRBD2 is a possible D gene (6 bases). Germline values: CDR1 MGHRA, CDR2 YSYEKL. V dropped 2 bases and J dropped 5 bases, with 15 bases sitting between them. CDR3 length: 15 amino acids. DNA for the CDR3: TGCGCCAGCAGCCAACCCCTCGGGGGAAGGGAGACCCAGTACTTC. It specifies CASSQPLGGRETQYF.

The J gene is TRBJ1-1, the V gene TRBV27, with D perhaps matching TRBD1 (5 bases). The CDR3 length is 14 residues. Trimming left V 7 bases short and J 2 bases short, with 14 bases between. In germline, CDR1 is MNHEY, CDR2 SMNVEV (reference sequence). The CDR3: CASTYGQGNTEAFF. Written as DNA, the CDR3 is TGTGCCAGCACTTATGGTCAGGGCAACACTGAAGCTTTCTTT.

The count of this clone is one. The gene calls are TRBV5-1 and TRBJ2-1; TRBD2 matches at 8 bases. V lost 2 bases, J lost 4 bases, and 8 bases stayed unmatched. CDR1 is SGHRS, CDR2 YFSETQ, per germline. The CDR3 consists of 16 residues. Here the CDR3 DNA reads TGCGCCAGCAGCTTAATTAGCGGGACAACGTACAATGAGCAGTTCTTC. It encodes CASSLISGTTYNEQFF.

The J gene is TRBJ1-5, the V gene TRBV7-2; 10 positions agree with TRBD1. Germline V gives CDR1 SGHTA, CDR2 FQGNSA. This CDR3 spans 15 amino acids. V shed 4 bases and J 4 bases; nucleotides not matched to a gene: 4. CDR3 in amino acids: CASSWDRGLNQPQHF. In DNA form, the CDR3 reads TGTGCCAGCAGCTGGGACAGGGGACTAAATCAGCCCCAGCATTTT. Full variable domain (missing parts from reference TRBV7-2 and TRBJ1-5): GAGVSQSPSNKVTEKGKDVELRCDPISGHTALYWYRQSLGQGLEFLIYFQGNSAPDKSGLPSDRFSAERTGGSVSTLTIQRTQQEDSAVYLCASSWDRGLNQPQHFGDGTRLSIL.